The entry below gives a single T cell receptor (beta chain) sequence along with its context. Its cognate antigen is unknown. This specimen belongs to a study of cytomegalovirus exposure and HLA in healthy donors. Whole-study findings and limits: Later analysis found that TCR beta chains associated with HLA were more clonally expanded than other, equally common chains. Later analysis demonstrated an association between a missense DCLRE1C variant and TCR beta V- and J-gene trimming. By HLA locus, TCR association rates varied in a later analysis, with DRB1 showing the most and HLA-C the fewest. Indistinguishable V segments, including TRBV6-2 and TRBV6-3, were excluded.

PCR involved 60 Vbeta and 13 Jbeta primers. Libraries were prepared by immunoSEQ multiplex PCR; TCRdb keeps only in-frame clonotypes and omits some of them. The sample yields approximately 110,000 clones, approximately 72% seen once. CDR1 and CDR2 (germline): ENHRY, SYGVKD. CDR3 size: 16 residues. Trimming cost V 2 bases and J 5 bases, with 16 bases left between them. The specimen sequenced was PBMCs. The V and J genes are TRBV10-3 and TRBJ2-1, with D tentatively TRBD1 (5 bases). This sequence was found in a man aged 25 to 40 in good health and CMV-seronegative. For the CDR3, the DNA is TGTGCCATCAGTGAGACCGGACAAGACCTTAACAATGAGCAGTTCTTC. It translates to CAISETGQDLNNEQFF.